These 30 T cell receptor beta chains share one sample of origin, sequenced in a study of early stage breast cancer tumors. TCRdb's copy holds only in-frame clones and misses some; the assay was immunoSEQ multiplex PCR. The sample consists of about 72,000 clones, around 80% of them appearing once. Sequencing was done on a sample of blood. Receptors were obtained from a person between 60 and 70 years old with breast cancer.

V gene TRBV18 combines with J gene TRBJ1-4, with a possible D match to TRBD1 (6 bases). The length of the CDR3 is 16 residues. CDR1 is KGHSH, CDR2 LQKENI, per germline. With 3 bases removed from V and 7 bases from J, the gap between germline ends came to 18 bases. CDR3 nucleotides: TGTGCCAGCTCACCTTCGCCCTCAGGACAGACTGAAAAACTGTTTTTT. Translating it yields CASSPSPSGQTEKLFF.

This chain links TRBV27 with TRBJ1-1; 9 bases are a match to TRBD1. The CDR3 consists of 15 residues. Germline CDR1 is MNHEY and CDR2 is SMNVEV (reference sequence). Trimming cost V 6 bases and J 2 bases; bases outside gene matches: 7. The CDR3 nucleotides read TGTGCCAGCAGGAAAGAGGACAGGGGCAACACTGAAGCTTTCTTT. It specifies CASRKEDRGNTEAFF.

CDR3 sequence (DNA): TGTGCCAGCAGTTTCATTGACAGTTTGTTTTTT. Translated, it gives CASSFIDSLFF. This sequence joins TRBV28 and TRBJ1-4; the D gene is possibly TRBD1 (5 bases). The length of the CDR3 is 11 residues. Trimming left V 3 bases short and J 15 bases short, with 11 bases between. CDR1 is MDHEN, CDR2 SYDVKM, per germline.

J is TRBJ2-7 and V is TRBV6-1; D might be TRBD2 (6 bases). Germline V gene sequence: CDR1 MNHNS, CDR2 SASEGT. This CDR3 is 17 amino acids long. The germline V and J ends were trimmed by 1 base and 0 bases, with 16 bases remaining between them. CDR3 protein: CASSEGFGRAGSYEQYF. The CDR3 nucleotides are TGTGCCAGCAGTGAAGGGTTCGGCCGAGCGGGCTCCTACGAGCAGTACTTC.

The chain combines TRBV28 with TRBJ2-5; the match to TRBD2 covers 13 bases. CDR3 length equals 14 residues. J was trimmed by 6 bases and V by 6 bases; bases with no gene match: 4. CDR1 MDHEN and CDR2 SYDVKM come from the germline V gene. The CDR3 DNA is TGTGCCAGCAGGCTACTAGCGGGGGGGAAGACCCAGTACTTC. Its translation is CASRLLAGGKTQYF.

The rearrangement links TRBV10-1 to TRBJ2-2; 7 nucleotides line up with TRBD2. V was clipped by 7 bases and J by 7 bases; unmatched bases: 9. Per the germline V gene, CDR1 is WNHNN and CDR2 is SYGVQD (reference sequence). CDR3 length: 14 residues. CDR3: CASTRGRDGGELFF. The CDR3 DNA reads as TGCGCCAGCACTCGAGGGAGGGATGGCGGGGAGCTGTTTTTT.

This clone was seen only once. The genes are TRBV19 and TRBJ2-1; D may be TRBD2 (6 bases). This CDR3 has 12 residues. Trimming removed 5 bases at V and 10 bases at J, with 12 bases between. Germline loops: CDR1 LNHDA, CDR2 SQIVND (reference sequence). CDR3 protein: CASSGRSEEQFF. CDR3 coding DNA: TGTGCCAGTAGTGGGAGGAGTGAGGAGCAGTTCTTC.

This chain connects TRBV5-1 to TRBJ2-2; TRBD1 is a possible D gene (6 bases). Germline CDR1 is SGHRS and CDR2 is YFSETQ. V gave up 4 bases and J gave up 1 base, with 14 bases separating them. The CDR3 spans 16 residues. The CDR3 DNA follows: TGCGCCAGCAGCCCGACCGGACAGCGGAACACCGGGGAGCTGTTTTTT. Protein: CASSPTGQRNTGELFF.

The chain has TRBV5-1 and TRBJ2-3; D unclear. V shed 0 bases and J shed 5 bases, with 7 bases lying between them. CDR1 is SGHRS, CDR2 YFSETQ, per germline. The CDR3 covers 13 residues. This CDR3 is CASSLAIIDTQYF. CDR3 DNA: TGCGCCAGCAGCTTGGCCATTATAGATACGCAGTATTTT.

This clone was picked up a small number of times. The rearrangement uses TRBV2 and TRBJ2-7; possibly TRBD1 for D (5 bases). The germline CDR1 and CDR2 sequences are SNHLY and FYNNEI. The V end lost 4 bases, the J end lost 4 bases, and 11 bases lay between the germline ends. The length of the CDR3 is 13 residues. The CDR3 DNA reads as TGTGCCAGCAGTGTCACAGGACAATACGAGCAGTACTTC. Translating it yields CASSVTGQYEQYF.

The chain combines TRBV5-4 with TRBJ1-1; D remains ambiguous. Germline CDR1 and CDR2: SGHNT and YYREEE (reference sequence). Trimming took 4 bases from V and 8 from J, leaving 15 bases between them. The CDR3 extends over 13 amino acids. This CDR3 is CASSLRRVGEAFF. CDR3 sequence (DNA): TGTGCCAGCAGCCTCAGACGGGTAGGCGAAGCTTTCTTT.

This rearrangement joins TRBV11-1 to TRBJ2-3; no firm D call. Trimming took 3 bases from V and 1 from J, leaving 5 bases between them. Germline values: CDR1 SGHAT, CDR2 FQDESV (reference sequence). The CDR3 is 13 amino acids. CDR3 in DNA: TGTGCCAGCAGCTTCCCAGGCACAGATACGCAGTATTTT. It is translated as CASSFPGTDTQYF.

The CDR3 reads CASSLYGGVNEKLFF. DNA of the CDR3: TGCGCCAGCAGCTTGTATGGAGGGGTGAACGAAAAACTGTTTTTT. The chain couples TRBV5-1 to TRBJ1-4; D may be TRBD1 (5 bases). CDR1 is SGHRS and CDR2 is YFSETQ in the germline V gene. The V gene lost 1 base and the J gene lost 8 bases, with 15 bases spanning the gap. CDR3 length: 15 residues.

The V call is TRBV18, the J call TRBJ1-1; D ambiguous. V dropped 4 bases and J dropped 3 bases, with 12 bases sitting between them. The CDR3 sequence is 14 residues long. CDR1 is KGHSH, CDR2 LQKENI, per germline. This chain's CDR3 is CASSRTVEDTEAFF. In DNA form, the CDR3 reads TGTGCCAGCTCACGTACAGTCGAAGACACTGAAGCTTTCTTT. The variable domain in full, with the rest retrieved from reference TRBV18 and TRBJ1-1, is NAGVMQNPRHLVRRRGQEARLRCSPMKGHSHVYWYRQLPEEGLKFMVYLQKENIIDESGMPKERFSAEFPKEGPSILRIQQVVRGDSAAYFCASSRTVEDTEAFFGQGTRLTVV.

The chain recombines TRBV5-1 with TRBJ1-1; a possible D gene is TRBD1 (5 bases). Per the germline V gene, CDR1 is SGHRS and CDR2 is YFSETQ. CDR3 length: 15 amino acids. V gave up 0 bases and J gave up 3 bases, with 12 bases separating them. CDR3 region: CASSLGSAGHTEAFF. Here the CDR3 DNA reads TGCGCCAGCAGCTTGGGTTCCGCGGGGCACACTGAAGCTTTCTTT.

The chain joins TRBV15 to TRBJ1-6, with no clear D. With 5 bases removed from V and 4 bases from J, the gap between germline ends came to 6 bases. Germline CDR1 reads LNHNV; CDR2 reads YYDKDF (reference sequence). This CDR3 has 13 residues. This chain's CDR3 is CATSGRYNSPLHF. DNA for the CDR3: TGTGCCACCAGCGGGAGGTATAATTCACCCCTCCACTTT.

The J gene is TRBJ1-1, the V gene TRBV9; D remains ambiguous. V gave up 2 bases and J gave up 1 base, with 6 bases separating them. This CDR3 spans 13 amino acids. Germline assignment: CDR1 SGDLS and CDR2 YYNGEE. The CDR3 loop is CASSVLENTEAFF. CDR3 in DNA: TGTGCCAGCAGCGTCCTGGAGAACACTGAAGCTTTCTTT.

The sample holds one count of this clone. This chain joins TRBV28 and TRBJ1-5; perhaps TRBD1 as D (6 bases). The germline V gene has CDR1 MDHEN and CDR2 SYDVKM. Trimming removed 7 bases at V and 6 bases at J, with 16 bases between. This CDR3 spans 14 amino acids. In nucleotides, the CDR3 is TGTGCCAGCACCGAGGGGGGAAGTCGTCAGCCCCAGCATTTT. It specifies CASTEGGSRQPQHF.

The chain combines TRBV6-1 with TRBJ1-2; 7 bases are shared with TRBD1. The J segment lost 8 bases and the V segment lost 6 bases, leaving 12 bases of the junction unmatched. Germline-derived CDR1 and CDR2 are MNHNS and SASEGT. The CDR3 consists of 14 residues. The CDR3 DNA sequence: TGTGCCAGCAGCCCAGGGGGTGTTGTCGGGGGCTACACCTTC. Its protein is CASSPGGVVGGYTF.

This CDR3 is CAWRDRDNSPLHF. The DNA of the CDR3 is TGTGCCTGGAGGGACAGGGACAATTCACCCCTCCACTTT. The chain employs TRBV30 and TRBJ1-6; TRBD1 matches 8 bases. CDR1 is GTSNPN and CDR2 is SVGIG in the germline V gene (reference sequence). The CDR3 sequence is 13 residues long. V gave up 3 bases and J gave up 7 bases; unmatched junction bases: 2.

The chain has TRBV5-6 and TRBJ1-2; D might be TRBD1 (6 bases). With 6 bases removed from V and 8 bases from J, the gap between germline ends came to 17 bases. The CDR3 has 13 residues. Germline lookup yields CDR1 SGHDT and CDR2 YYEEEE. The CDR3, as DNA: TGTGCCAGCACCAACCCAGGGGTCTTAGGCTACACCTTC. Its translation: CASTNPGVLGYTF.

The chain uses TRBV30 and TRBJ2-7; TRBD2 aligns across 11 bases. Germline CDR1 reads GTSNPN; CDR2 reads SVGIG (reference sequence). V was pared by 1 base and J by 7 bases, with 6 bases of the junction left unmatched. The CDR3 totals 14 residues. The CDR3 region is CAWSESGLAGEQYF. The CDR3 nucleotides read TGTGCCTGGAGTGAGTCAGGACTAGCGGGTGAGCAGTACTTC.

This clone has a handful of counts. The chain employs TRBV15 and TRBJ2-7, with unresolved D. Trimming took 8 bases from V and 5 from J, leaving 10 bases between them. Germline V CDR1 and CDR2: LNHNV, YYDKDF (reference sequence). The CDR3 contains 11 residues. CDR3 loop: CATPPVHEQYF. CDR3 coding DNA: TGTGCCACCCCTCCGGTACACGAGCAGTACTTC. The variable domain in full, completed from reference TRBV15 and TRBJ2-7, reads DAMVIQNPRYQVTQFGKPVTLSCSQTLNHNVMYWYQQKSSQAPKLLFHYYDKDFNNEADTPDNFQSRRPNTSFCFLDIRSPGLGDTAMYLCATPPVHEQYFGPGTRLTVT.

To note about this clone: An end of the junction differs from the germline gene, which may be a read error. The gene calls are TRBV7-7 and TRBJ2-1, with no clear D. This CDR3 has 11 residues. The germline V gene has CDR1 SSHAT and CDR2 FNYEAQ (reference sequence). The CDR3 loop is CASSFYREQFF. CDR3 bases: TGTGCTAGCAGCTTTTATCGGGAGCAGTTCTTC.

The rearrangement joins TRBV9 to TRBJ2-2; D uncertain. CDR1 is SGDLS and CDR2 is YYNGEE in the germline V gene. V was trimmed by 0 bases and J by 4 bases, leaving 10 bases between them. This CDR3 comprises 15 residues. The DNA of the CDR3 is TGTGCCAGCAGCGTAGCCTCCCCGGGCACCGGGGAGCTGTTTTTT. It codes for CASSVASPGTGELFF.

V gene TRBV4-2 combines with J gene TRBJ1-2; the D is unclear. Trimming stripped 4 bases from V and 6 bases from J, with 15 bases between. The CDR3 is 14 residues long. Germline CDR1 is LGHNA and CDR2 is YNFKEQ. CDR3 residues: CASSLTELDNGYTF. Here the CDR3 DNA reads TGTGCCAGCAGCCTTACTGAGTTGGATAATGGCTACACCTTC.

V and J are TRBV10-3 and TRBJ2-2; perhaps TRBD1 as D (7 bases). The CDR3 sequence is 16 residues long. The V end lost 0 bases, the J end lost 4 bases, and 12 bases lay between the germline ends. CDR1 ENHRY and CDR2 SYGVKD come from the germline V gene. CDR3 coding DNA: TGTGCCATCAGTGAGTCGAATCAGGGGGGCACCGGGGAGCTGTTTTTT. Amino acid sequence: CAISESNQGGTGELFF.

The chain employs TRBV11-2 and TRBJ1-1; 8 bases line up with TRBD1. Germline loops: CDR1 SGHAT, CDR2 FQNNGV. V dropped 5 bases and J dropped 7; count of bases not matched to a gene: 12. CDR3 length: 15 amino acids. The CDR3 protein is CASSANRGRTLEAFF. The CDR3 nucleotides read TGTGCCAGCAGCGCAAACAGGGGGAGGACCCTTGAAGCTTTCTTT. The full variable domain, completed using reference TRBV11-2 and TRBJ1-1, is EAGVAQSPRYKIIEKRQSVAFWCNPISGHATLYWYQQILGQGPKLLIQFQNNGVVDDSQLPKDRFSAERLKGVDSTLKIQPAKLEDSAVYLCASSANRGRTLEAFFGQGTRLTVV.

This clone was observed once. The chain links TRBV7-3 to TRBJ2-3; 7 bases agree with TRBD1. Germline CDR1 is SGHTA and CDR2 is FQGTGA. The length of the CDR3 is 15 residues. V lost 6 bases, J lost 3 bases, and 9 bases stayed unmatched. CDR3 in amino acids: CASRETGVGTDTQYF. For the CDR3, the DNA is TGTGCCAGCAGGGAAACAGGGGTGGGAACAGATACGCAGTATTTT.

V usage is TRBV6-1 and J usage is TRBJ1-5; D uncertain. CDR1 and CDR2 (germline): MNHNS, SASEGT. Trimming left V 1 base short and J 7 bases short, with 11 bases between. The length of the CDR3 is 14 residues. The CDR3, as DNA: TGTGCCAGCAGTGAAGGGAATTGGAGGCAGCCCCAGCATTTT. It yields the protein CASSEGNWRQPQHF.